This is a list of T cell receptor beta chains from one sample in a study of naive and memory T cell subsets. Via MiXCR, TCRdb re-called the UMI-ligation and nested PCR reads, giving one row per CDR3 protein. The sample lists some 150,000 distinct CDR3 sequences; about 17% were seen once. The specimen was naive CD4+ T cells from blood. These receptors were obtained from a human donor in good health. Both conserved end residues are part of each CDR3. The D gene is left open where the match is weak. For some rows the clone size is stated as once, few or many, or as a class when expanded; others skip it.

CDR3aa | CDR3nt | v_gene | d_gene | abundance | j_gene
CSARDPWGVSYEQYF | TGCAGTGCTAGAGATCCGTGGGGGGTATCCTACGAGCAGTACTTC | TRBV20-1 | NA | once | TRBJ2-7
CASSLVLLGGATSGANVLTF | TGTGCCAGCAGCTTAGTTCTCCTTGGAGGGGCCACCTCTGGGGCCAACGTCCTGACTTTC | TRBV7-9 | NA | NA | TRBJ2-6
CASRITRNTEAFF | TGTGCCAGCAGAATAACAAGGAACACTGAAGCTTTCTTT | TRBV6-5 | NA | NA | TRBJ1-1
CASSQGRRGLTETQYF | TGCGCCAGCAGCCAAGGAAGGAGGGGGCTAACAGAGACCCAGTACTTC | TRBV4-3 | NA | once | TRBJ2-5
CASSFGRIETQYF | TGTGCCAGCAGTTTTGGTAGAATCGAGACCCAGTACTTC | TRBV28 | NA | few | TRBJ2-5
CASGAGSSYNEQFF | TGTGCAAGCGGGGCGGGAAGCTCCTACAATGAGCAGTTCTTC | TRBV6-5 | TRBD2 | few | TRBJ2-1
CSARLIGGAFF | TGCAGTGCTAGACTAATCGGTGGAGCTTTCTTT | TRBV20-1 | NA | few | TRBJ1-1
CASSHLSAGPNQPQHF | TGTGCCAGCAGTCACCTGTCGGCGGGACCCAATCAGCCCCAGCATTTT | TRBV6-5 | NA | NA | TRBJ1-5
CASRDDRVGYTF | TGTGCCAGCAGGGATGACAGGGTTGGCTACACCTTC | TRBV12-3/TRBV12-4 | TRBD1 | NA | TRBJ1-2
CASSFGGIGTDTQYF | TGTGCCAGCAGCTTCGGGGGGATAGGGACAGATACGCAGTATTTT | TRBV7-9 | TRBD2 | few | TRBJ2-3
CASSRQDGWQGTKNIQYF | TGCGCCAGCAGTCGACAGGACGGGTGGCAAGGGACCAAAAACATTCAGTACTTC | TRBV23-1 | NA | NA | TRBJ2-4
CASSVFGEGTQFF | NA | TRBV9 | NA | few | TRBJ1-1
CASSLERPSYEQYF | TGCGCCAGCAGCTTGGAGAGGCCCTCCTACGAGCAGTACTTC | TRBV5-1 | NA | NA | TRBJ2-7
CASRSQETQYF | TGTGCCAGCCGTTCCCAAGAGACCCAGTACTTC | TRBV6-6 | NA | few | TRBJ2-5
CASSYSSTGVGTDTQYF | TGTGCCAGCAGTTACTCGTCAACGGGAGTCGGCACAGATACGCAGTATTTT | TRBV6-5 | NA | NA | TRBJ2-3
CASSLEPYGYTF | TGTGCCAGCAGCTTAGAGCCCTATGGCTACACCTTC | TRBV11-2 | NA | once | TRBJ1-2
CASSASPGARAFF | TGTGCCAGCAGCGCCTCACCCGGGGCAAGGGCTTTCTTT | TRBV7-2 | NA | few | TRBJ1-1
CASGRAGAGYEQYF | TGTGCCAGTGGGAGGGCGGGAGCGGGCTACGAGCAGTACTTC | TRBV19 | TRBD2 | NA | TRBJ2-7
CSAIEGNQPQHF | TGCAGTGCTATAGAGGGCAATCAGCCCCAGCATTTT | TRBV20-1 | NA | NA | TRBJ1-5
CASSEALAKNIQYF | TGTGCCAGCAGTGAAGCGTTAGCCAAAAACATTCAGTACTTC | TRBV6-1 | NA | NA | TRBJ2-4
CAISEPRTENTEAFF | TGTGCCATCAGTGAGCCAAGGACCGAGAACACTGAAGCTTTCTTT | TRBV10-3 | NA | few | TRBJ1-1
CASSFYSGRNTGELFF | TGTGCCAGCAGCTTTTATAGCGGGAGAAACACCGGGGAGCTGTTTTTT | TRBV7-2 | TRBD2 | few | TRBJ2-2
CASSLGGDRPNTEAFF | TGCGCCAGCAGCTTGGGCGGGGACAGACCGAACACTGAAGCTTTCTTT | TRBV5-1 | TRBD1 | NA | TRBJ1-1
CSLGPPGGELFF | TGCAGCCTAGGGCCCCCGGGGGGGGAGCTGTTTTTT | TRBV29-1 | NA | few | TRBJ2-2
CASSQRLAGGYEQYF | TGTGCCAGCAGTCAAAGACTAGCGGGAGGGTACGAGCAGTACTTC | TRBV6-6 | TRBD2 | few | TRBJ2-7
CASSYSGGGGTEAFF | TGTGCCAGCAGTTACTCAGGGGGGGGTGGTACTGAAGCTTTCTTT | TRBV6-5 | NA | NA | TRBJ1-1
CASSLNGAELFF | TGTGCCAGCAGCTTAAATGGTGCGGAGCTGTTTTTT | TRBV9 | NA | NA | TRBJ2-2
CASGGRGYSGANVLTF | TGTGCCAGCGGAGGCAGGGGATATTCTGGGGCCAACGTCCTGACTTTC | TRBV7-2 | NA | many | TRBJ2-6
CSAGPTSGKADTQYF | TGCAGTGCTGGACCGACTAGTGGGAAGGCAGATACGCAGTATTTT | TRBV20-1 | NA | few | TRBJ2-3
CASSIGRDRVFYGYTF | TGTGCCAGCAGCATAGGGCGGGACAGGGTGTTTTATGGCTACACCTTC | TRBV7-8 | TRBD1 | NA | TRBJ1-2
CSARERGAGTGEGPQHF | TGCAGTGCTAGAGAACGGGGGGCGGGGACAGGCGAAGGGCCCCAGCATTTT | TRBV20-1 | TRBD1 | few | TRBJ1-5
CASQGQFNEKLFF | TGTGCCAGCCAGGGACAGTTTAATGAAAAACTGTTTTTT | TRBV14 | TRBD1 | NA | TRBJ1-4
CASSRVGGAFQETQYF | TGTGCCAGCAGTAGAGTGGGGGGCGCCTTTCAAGAGACCCAGTACTTC | TRBV7-2 | NA | few | TRBJ2-5
CASSLDRGETDTQYF | TGCGCCAGCAGCTTGGACAGGGGTGAGACAGATACGCAGTATTTT | TRBV5-1 | TRBD1 | few | TRBJ2-3
CASSSADTQYF | TGTGCCAGCAGCTCCGCAGATACGCAGTATTTT | TRBV7-9 | NA | many | TRBJ2-3
CASSLVGLGTANQETQYF | TGTGCCAGCAGCTTAGTGGGCCTTGGCACTGCGAATCAAGAGACCCAGTACTTC | TRBV7-2 | NA | NA | TRBJ2-5
CSASRENYGYTF | TGCAGTGCTAGCCGGGAGAACTATGGCTACACCTTC | TRBV20-1 | NA | NA | TRBJ1-2
CASRRDTGSGNTIYF | TGCGCCAGCAGAAGAGACACGGGCTCTGGAAACACCATATATTTT | TRBV4-1 | NA | few | TRBJ1-3
CSARSRLAGDTQYF | TGCAGTGCTAGGTCGAGACTAGCGGGAGATACGCAGTATTTT | TRBV20-1 | TRBD2 | NA | TRBJ2-3
CASKLTGRASNEQFF | TGTGCCAGCAAGCTTACAGGACGAGCTAGCAATGAGCAGTTCTTC | TRBV3-1 | NA | few | TRBJ2-1